Below, one TCR beta chain is given with its context. The sample belongs to a study of T cell repertoires in cytomegalovirus infection. Using its own MiXCR run on the reads, TCRdb lists one record per CDR3 protein. The table lists over 300,000 distinct CDR3 sequences, roughly 17% of them singletons. This CDR3 is built from 15 residues. Germline V lookup: CDR1 MNHEY, CDR2 SVGEGT. The ends were cut back, 7 bases at V and 3 bases at J, with 18 bases in the middle. This clonotype was obtained from a human donor in good health (CMV status not recorded). Some clones in this sample may be carry-over from other donors' samples. The rearrangement joins TRBV6-2 or TRBV6-3 to TRBJ1-1; tentative D call: TRBD1 (6 bases). Material for sequencing was PBMCs. CDR3 in DNA: TGTGCCAGCACCCCCAGGGGCAAAAGCGACACTGAAGCTTTCTTT. It codes for CASTPRGKSDTEAFF.